The 18 T cell receptor beta chains presented below share a single source sample, sequenced in a study of blood T cell repertoires in COVID-19. Produced via immunoSEQ multiplex PCR; TCRdb's table is partial and in-frame only. The sample holds approximately 290,000 clones; under 90% are singletons and the top ten take around 10%. Sample: peripheral blood. The receptors originated from a woman aged 25-40 years with COVID-19, enrolled during active disease.

V usage is TRBV5-6 and J usage is TRBJ2-5, with TRBD2 matching 11 bases. Germline V lookup: CDR1 SGHDT, CDR2 YYEEEE. The CDR3 covers 15 residues. The J segment lost 5 bases and the V segment lost 4 bases, leaving 7 bases of the junction unmatched. In nucleotides, the CDR3 is TGTGCCAGCAGCCCTCAACTAGCGGGGGCGGAGACCCAGTACTTC. Translated: CASSPQLAGAETQYF.

The chain links TRBV4-1 to TRBJ1-2, with 9 bases fitting TRBD1. V was pared by 2 bases and J by 5 bases, with 6 bases of the junction left unmatched. The CDR3 runs 15 residues. Germline assignment: CDR1 MGHRA and CDR2 YSYEKL. The CDR3 DNA sequence: TGCGCCAGCAGCCAAATTACAGGGGGCGGGTATGGCTACACCTTC. This translates into CASSQITGGGYGYTF.

This clone has only one observation. The chain uses TRBV5-6 and TRBJ2-1, with D perhaps TRBD1 (5 bases). Germline lookup yields CDR1 SGHDT and CDR2 YYEEEE. Trimming pared 4 bases from V and 8 bases from J, leaving 19 bases between. This CDR3 contains 15 residues. CDR3 in amino acids: CASSTDTLRSDEQFF. The CDR3 DNA sequence: TGTGCCAGCAGCACGGACACCCTTAGGAGCGATGAGCAGTTCTTC.

J is TRBJ2-5 and V is TRBV19; possibly TRBD1 for D (6 bases). From germline, CDR1 is LNHDA and CDR2 SQIVND (reference sequence). V shed 0 bases and J shed 1 base, with 12 bases lying between them. CDR3 size: 16 residues. As DNA, the CDR3 is TGTGCCAGTAGTATAGATGTGGGGGCAGGCCAAGAGACCCAGTACTTC. Its translation is CASSIDVGAGQETQYF.

With regard to this clone: The sample carries other DNA sequences with the same CDR3. The chain employs TRBV5-6 and TRBJ1-1, with D possibly being TRBD1 (6 bases). The CDR3 has 15 residues. V was trimmed by 2 bases and J by 1 base, leaving 12 bases between them. From germline, CDR1 is SGHDT and CDR2 YYEEEE. CDR3 sequence (DNA): TGTGCCAGCAGCTTAATGGGACAACCGAACACTGAAGCTTTCTTT. Its protein is CASSLMGQPNTEAFF.

The chain uses TRBV12-5 and TRBJ2-7; no definite D call. Germline-derived CDR1 and CDR2 are LGHNT and FRNRAP. Trimming took off 4 bases at V and 0 bases at J, with 7 bases between the two ends. This CDR3 has 13 amino acids. CDR3 sequence reads: CASGWVSSYEQYF. In DNA form, the CDR3 reads TGTGCTAGTGGTTGGGTTAGCTCCTACGAGCAGTACTTC.

The chain recombines TRBV3-1 (or the pseudogene TRBV3-2) with TRBJ2-7; no reliable D call. V gave up 3 bases and J gave up 5 bases, with 5 bases separating them. CDR1 is LGHDT and CDR2 is YNNKEL in the germline V gene (reference sequence). CDR3 length: 11 residues. CDR3 sequence reads: CASSHIDEQYF. The CDR3 bases are TGTGCCAGCAGCCATATAGACGAGCAGTACTTC.

This clone has a single count. The chain carries TRBV7-8 and TRBJ1-3; 9 bases line up with TRBD1. The junction had 5 bases not matched to a gene; V was cut back by 5 bases and J by 6 bases. This CDR3 contains 14 residues. Germline CDR1 is SGHVS and CDR2 is FQNEAQ. Written as DNA, the CDR3 is TGTGCCAGCAGCCCCCGGGACAGGGAAAACACCATATATTTT. It specifies CASSPRDRENTIYF.

The chain carries TRBV3-1 (or the pseudogene TRBV3-2) and TRBJ1-6; 7 bases align to TRBD1. Trimming cost V 4 bases and J 7 bases; bases outside gene matches: 4. CDR1 is LGHDT and CDR2 is YNNKEL in the germline V gene (reference sequence). The CDR3 has 14 amino acids. The CDR3 DNA follows: TGTGCCAGCAGCCGCCGGGACAGAAATTCACCCCTCCACTTT. Translation: CASSRRDRNSPLHF.

The chain uses TRBV27 and TRBJ2-5, with D possibly being TRBD1 (5 bases). Germline V gives CDR1 MNHEY, CDR2 SMNVEV (reference sequence). V was pared by 6 bases and J by 4 bases, with 15 bases between. The CDR3 loop spans 14 amino acids. CDR3 DNA: TGTGCCAGCAGACGAACAGGTCCCCCAGAGACCCAGTACTTC. Protein product: CASRRTGPPETQYF.

The chain carries TRBV2 and TRBJ2-5; 7 bases agree with TRBD2. The germline V gene encodes CDR1 SNHLY and CDR2 FYNNEI. V lost 4 bases to trimming and J lost 1 base; unmatched junction nucleotides: 6. This CDR3 has 15 residues. The CDR3 DNA sequence: TGTGCCAGCAGTGTTGGAGCGGGGTTCCAAGAGACCCAGTACTTC. Its translation: CASSVGAGFQETQYF. Together with reference TRBV2 and TRBJ2-5, the CDR3 gives the full variable domain: EPEVTQTPSHQVTQMGQEVILRCVPISNHLYFYWYRQILGQKVEFLVSFYNNEISEKSEIFDDQFSVERPDGSNFTLKIRSTKLEDSAMYFCASSVGAGFQETQYFGPGTRLLVL.

The J gene is TRBJ2-7, the V gene TRBV15; 9 bases map to TRBD1. The CDR3 spans 14 residues. Germline V lookup: CDR1 LNHNV, CDR2 YYDKDF (reference sequence). With V trimmed by 4 bases and J by 6 bases, 7 bases remained unmatched. As DNA, the CDR3 is TGTGCCACCAGCAAGGGACAGGGTCTTTCCGAGCAGTACTTC. Its protein product is CATSKGQGLSEQYF.

The chain recombines TRBV6-1 with TRBJ2-7, with D perhaps TRBD1 (6 bases). V gave up 3 bases and J gave up 0 bases, with 9 bases separating them. The CDR3 is 14 residues long. Germline lookup yields CDR1 MNHNS and CDR2 SASEGT. The CDR3 DNA is TGTGCCAGCAGTGAGGGGGCAGACTCCTACGAGCAGTACTTC. Protein sequence: CASSEGADSYEQYF.

For the CDR3, the DNA is TGTGCCAGCAGCCAAGAGAGCGGGGGAGGCCACAATGAGCAGTTCTTC. Its translation is CASSQESGGGHNEQFF. The genes are TRBV4-2 and TRBJ2-1; TRBD2 aligns across 8 bases. There are 16 residues in the CDR3. Germline-derived CDR1 and CDR2 are LGHNA and YNFKEQ. The ends lost 0 bases at V and 5 bases at J; junction bases unmatched: 6.

The chain combines TRBV5-4 with TRBJ2-1; 8 nucleotides agree with TRBD2. Trimming cost V 0 bases and J 0 bases; bases outside gene matches: 2. The length of the CDR3 is 16 residues. Germline loops: CDR1 SGHNT, CDR2 YYREEE (reference sequence). CDR3 sequence: CASSLGRGGSYNEQFF. Here the CDR3 DNA reads TGTGCCAGCAGCTTGGGTCGGGGGGGCTCCTACAATGAGCAGTTCTTC.

The chain carries TRBV19 and TRBJ2-7; TRBD1 matches 9 bases. Germline lookup yields CDR1 LNHDA and CDR2 SQIVND (reference sequence). V lost 4 bases to trimming and J lost 3 bases; unmatched junction nucleotides: 13. The CDR3 length is 17 residues. The DNA for the CDR3 is TGTGCCAGTAGTACCCCCCCGGACAGGGGACTTTACTACGAGCAGTACTTC. Amino acids: CASSTPPDRGLYYEQYF.

Concerning this clone: One base away lies a much larger clone, so this may be a sequencing read error. Distinct nucleotide sequences in the sample also encode this CDR3. This rearrangement joins TRBV5-1 to TRBJ1-5; no firm D call. From germline, CDR1 is SGHRS and CDR2 YFSETQ. The ends were cut back, 2 bases at V and 4 bases at J, with 7 bases in the middle. The CDR3 has 13 residues. The CDR3 region is CASSLNGNQPQHF. In nucleotides, the CDR3 is TGCGCCAGCAGCTTAAACGGGAATCAGCCCCAGCATTTT. Combining the CDR3 with reference TRBV5-1 and TRBJ1-5 gives the whole variable domain KAGVTQTPRYLIKTRGQQVTLSCSPISGHRSVSWYQQTPGQGLQFLFEYFSETQRNKGNFPGRFSGRQFSNSRSEMNVSTLELGDSALYLCASSLNGNQPQHFGDGTRLSIL.

The chain couples TRBV6-2 or TRBV6-3 to TRBJ2-1; 8 positions match TRBD2. The V segment lost 5 bases and the J segment 4 bases; nucleotides outside the gene matches: 10. The CDR3 spans 16 residues. Germline CDR1 reads MNHEY; CDR2 reads SVGEGT. This CDR3 reads CASSRRAGLDYNEQFF. The CDR3 coding sequence is TGTGCCAGCAGTAGGAGGGCGGGACTAGATTACAATGAGCAGTTCTTC.